The clone carrying this T cell receptor beta chain occurred once. What it binds is not known. Naive-designated CD8 cells lacked CD45RO, were positively enriched for CCR7, and omitted terminally differentiated effector memory CD45RA+ cells. The CDR3 spans 13 residues. CDR1 and CDR2 (germline): MNHEY, SVGAGI. V was shortened by 7 bases and J by 1 base, with 10 bases between the two germline ends. These data come from a study of shared clonotypes between healthy human individuals. Whole-study findings and limits: Clonotypes not shared had lower generation probabilities than those common to all four donors. The sharing of about 5% of naive CD4 clonotypes was seen across several donors. Naive subsets tended to show greater estimated richness than memory subsets.

Sequencing used immunoSEQ multiplex PCR; TCRdb keeps in-frame clones, though not all of them. The sample contains about 820,000 clones, 85% to 95% of which appear only once. Sample: naive CD8+ T cells sorted from blood. This chain uses TRBV6-5 with TRBJ1-1; D is undetermined. The clonotype originates from a man aged 25-40 years in good health. The CDR3 is CASTPYKNTEAFF. DNA for the CDR3: TGTGCCAGCACCCCCTACAAGAACACTGAAGCTTTCTTT.